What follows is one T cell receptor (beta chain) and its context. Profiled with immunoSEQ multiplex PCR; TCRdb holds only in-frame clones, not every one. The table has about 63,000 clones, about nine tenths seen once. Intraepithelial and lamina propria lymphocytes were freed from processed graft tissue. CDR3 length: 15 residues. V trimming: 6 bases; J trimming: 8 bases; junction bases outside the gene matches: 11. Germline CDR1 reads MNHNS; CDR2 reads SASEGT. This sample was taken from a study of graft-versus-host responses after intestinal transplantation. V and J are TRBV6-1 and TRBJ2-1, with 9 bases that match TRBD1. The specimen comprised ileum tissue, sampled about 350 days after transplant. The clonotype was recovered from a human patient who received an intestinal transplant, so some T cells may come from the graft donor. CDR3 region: CASSPRDRARDEQFF. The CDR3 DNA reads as TGTGCCAGCAGCCCAAGGGACAGGGCACGAGATGAGCAGTTCTTC.